A selection of T cell receptor beta chains follows, all from one sample in a study of preoperative IRX-2 immunotherapy in early breast cancer. TCRdb's table, derived via immunoSEQ multiplex PCR, lists solely in-frame clones and lacks some. The data hold 20,000 to 25,000 clones, with around 90% observed a single time. The specimen was tumor tissue, collected after IRX-2 immunotherapy. The receptors were gathered from a human donor with breast cancer. Both conserved end residues are part of each CDR3. D genes are given only for firm matches. Clone size is stated in some rows and not others, as once, few, many or a class when expanded.

abundance	d_gene	v_gene	j_gene	CDR3nt	CDR3aa
-	TRBD2	TRBV18	TRBJ2-3	TGTGCCAGCTCACCCACTAGCGGACCCACAGATACGCAGTATTTT	CASSPTSGPTDTQYF
-	-	TRBV28	TRBJ1-2	TGTGCCAGCAGACCAGGGTCAGGCTACACCTTC	CASRPGSGYTF
-	-	TRBV28	TRBJ2-3	TGTGCCAGCAGTGTTTCTAGCACAGATACGCAGTATTTT	CASSVSSTDTQYF
-	TRBD1	TRBV11-3	TRBJ2-6	TGTGCCAGCAGCTACGGGACAGGGAGCTCTGGGGCCAACGTCCTGACTTTC	CASSYGTGSSGANVLTF
-	-	TRBV6-6	TRBJ1-2	TGTGCCAGCAGTTACTCCCGGGCCCAAGGCTATGGCTACACCTTC	CASSYSRAQGYGYTF
-	-	TRBV5-1	TRBJ2-7	TGCGCCAGCAGCCTTGGGACCATTACGGAGGAGCAGTACTTC	CASSLGTITEEQYF
-	TRBD2	TRBV9	TRBJ2-5	TGTGCCAGCAGCGTAGGACTAGCGGGGATGGAGACCCAGTACTTC	CASSVGLAGMETQYF
-	TRBD1	TRBV19	TRBJ1-6	TGTGCCAGTAGTACCCCGACAGGGAACTCCTATAATTCACCCCTCCACTTT	CASSTPTGNSYNSPLHF
once	-	TRBV27	TRBJ1-4	TGTGCCAGCAGTTTATTGGGGACAACTAATGAAAAACTGTTTTTT	CASSLLGTTNEKLFF
-	-	TRBV11-1	TRBJ1-1	TGTGCCAGCAGCTTAGCGTGGGGGTACACTGAAGCTTTCTTT	CASSLAWGYTEAFF
-	TRBD1	TRBV5-1	TRBJ1-4	TGCGCCAGCAGCTTGTTTCCACAGGGGGCAACTAATGAAAAACTGTTTTTT	CASSLFPQGATNEKLFF
-	-	TRBV13	TRBJ2-7	TGTGCCAGCAGTCTCAGGGGCCAGGAGAGCTACGAGCAGTACTTC	CASSLRGQESYEQYF
few	-	TRBV29-1	TRBJ1-2	TGCAGCGTTGAGTTAGACTATGGCTACACCTTC	CSVELDYGYTF
-	TRBD1	TRBV6-5	TRBJ2-3	TGTGCCAGCAGAACGGGACAGGGGATTTCAGATACGCAGTATTTT	CASRTGQGISDTQYF
-	-	TRBV1	TRBJ2-7	TGCACCAGCAGCCCCCGGCACAGAAGGGGAGACGAGCAGTACTTC	CTSSPRHRRGDEQYF
-	-	TRBV21-1	TRBJ2-3	TGTGCCCCGACCCTATCGGGGGCCCGCACAGATACGCAGTATTTT	CAPTLSGARTDTQYF
-	TRBD2	TRBV14	TRBJ2-3	TGTGCCAGCAGCCAAGATTTATTCGGGGGGTTTTCCACAGATACGCAGTATTTT	CASSQDLFGGFSTDTQYF
-	-	TRBV5-1	TRBJ1-3	TGCGCCAGCAGCTTCCATCCCGAGATTTCTGGAAACACCATATATTTT	CASSFHPEISGNTIYF
once	-	TRBV10-2	TRBJ2-5	TGCGCCAGCAGTGAAGCGGTGGCAGGCGGGGAGACCCAGTACTTC	CASSEAVAGGETQYF
-	-	TRBV5-4	TRBJ1-1	TGTGCCAGCAGCTTGCAGGGAAACACTGAAGCTTTCTTT	CASSLQGNTEAFF
-	TRBD1	TRBV5-4	TRBJ1-6	TGTGCCAGCAGGTTCACGGGACAGAATTCACCCCTCCACTTT	CASRFTGQNSPLHF
-	TRBD1	TRBV4-1	TRBJ2-5	TGCGCCAGCAGCCAAGATGGGGGCAGGGGGTCTGTCCAAGAGACCCAGTACTTC	CASSQDGGRGSVQETQYF
-	TRBD2	TRBV2	TRBJ2-3	TGTGCCAGCAGCGGGACTAGCGGGGGGCTAAGCACAGATACGCAGTATTTT	CASSGTSGGLSTDTQYF
-	-	TRBV9	TRBJ2-3	TGTGCCAGCAGCGCGACACAGGGCGCGGGCACAGATACGCAGTATTTT	CASSATQGAGTDTQYF
-	-	TRBV4-1	TRBJ1-4	TGCGCCAGCAGCCAAGTACAGGGAACTGAAAAACTGTTTTTT	CASSQVQGTEKLFF
few	TRBD2	TRBV6-1	TRBJ2-3	TGTGCCAGCAGTGGACTAGCGGGGGGGCCAGATACGCAGTATTTT	CASSGLAGGPDTQYF
-	-	TRBV30	TRBJ2-5	TGTGCCTGCGAATTCGGGCAAGAGACCCAGTACTTC	CACEFGQETQYF
-	-	TRBV18	TRBJ2-7	TGTGCCAGCTCACCGACGAGGCCTAAGGAGCAGTACTTC	CASSPTRPKEQYF
-	-	TRBV4-1	TRBJ1-6	TGCGCCAGCAGCCCCAGAGAGAATTCACCCCTCCACTTT	CASSPRENSPLHF
-	-	TRBV19	TRBJ2-1	TGTGCCAGTAGGTCCGCCTCCTACAATGAGCAGTTCTTC	CASRSASYNEQFF
-	-	TRBV18	TRBJ2-4	TGTGCCAGCTCGGCGATTGAGGAAAACATTCAGTACTTC	CASSAIEENIQYF
-	-	TRBV6-5	TRBJ1-4	TGTGCCAGCAGTTACCGGGACACTAATGAAAAACTGTTTTTT	CASSYRDTNEKLFF
large	TRBD1	TRBV4-2	TRBJ1-2	TGTGCCAGCACCCCTGCAGGGGGGCGCGATGGCTACACCTTC	CASTPAGGRDGYTF
-	-	TRBV28	TRBJ2-3	TGTGCCAGCAGCCCCTGGGGGCCTAGCACAGATACGCAGTATTTT	CASSPWGPSTDTQYF
-	-	TRBV18	TRBJ2-2	TGTGCCAGCTCACCATTCGGCCCCCAGGGTTCGAACACCGGGGAGCTGTTTTTT	CASSPFGPQGSNTGELFF
-	TRBD2	TRBV7-8	TRBJ2-2	TGTGCCAGCAGCTTAACCCGGGGGGACGTCGGGGAGCTGTTTTTT	CASSLTRGDVGELFF
-	TRBD1	TRBV4-1	TRBJ1-4	TGCGCCAGCAGGACCGGGACAGGGTTTAATGAAAAACTGTTTTTT	CASRTGTGFNEKLFF
-	TRBD2	TRBV11-2	TRBJ2-5	TGTGCCAGCAGCCTCATGGGACTACCCCAAGAGACCCAGTACTTC	CASSLMGLPQETQYF
-	-	TRBV4-2	TRBJ1-1	TGTGCCAGCAGCCAAGGGTGGGACCTCCGAGGGAATACTGAAGCTTTCTTT	CASSQGWDLRGNTEAFF
-	-	TRBV6-1	TRBJ1-1	TGTGCCAGCTCGTTAATGAACACTGAAGCTTTCTTT	CASSLMNTEAFF
-	-	TRBV11-3	TRBJ1-1	TGTGCCAGCAGCTTTTTAGGAAGCACTGAAGCTTTCTTT	CASSFLGSTEAFF
-	-	TRBV14	TRBJ1-6	TGTGCCAGCAGCCCCGGGACACTCCCCCTCCACTTT	CASSPGTLPLHF
-	-	TRBV7-3	TRBJ2-7	TGTGCCAGCAGTGAGGGCCGGGCGGGCCACGAGCAGTACTTC	CASSEGRAGHEQYF
-	-	TRBV6-6	TRBJ1-1	TGTGCCAGCAGTTACCCCGGAGGCGGGTACACTGAAGCTTTCTTT	CASSYPGGGYTEAFF
once	TRBD2	TRBV9	TRBJ2-5	TGTGCCAGCAGCGGCGGGGGGGGCAACCAAGAGACCCAGTACTTC	CASSGGGGNQETQYF
-	TRBD1	TRBV7-9	TRBJ1-1	TGTGCCAGCAGCCCACCCGGGACAGGGGGCCCCACTGAAGCTTTCTTT	CASSPPGTGGPTEAFF
-	TRBD1	TRBV7-9	TRBJ2-5	TGTGCCAGCAGCCAAGACGGACAGGGGTCAGGGACCCAGTACTTC	CASSQDGQGSGTQYF
-	TRBD1	TRBV15	TRBJ2-5	TGTGCCACCAGCAGAGAGGCGGACAGGGGGGGCCAGTACTTC	CATSREADRGGQYF
-	-	TRBV6-5	TRBJ1-1	TGTGCCAGCAGCCGGCAGGGAGCCACTGAAGCTTTCTTT	CASSRQGATEAFF
few	-	TRBV5-1	TRBJ2-3	TGCGCCAGCAGCTTAAGCGGTCCTAGCACAGATACGCAGTATTTT	CASSLSGPSTDTQYF
few	-	TRBV7-9	TRBJ2-3	TGTGCCAGCAGCTTAAAAGGGACTGATTATGGTACGCAGTATTTT	CASSLKGTDYGTQYF
-	-	TRBV6-5	TRBJ1-6	TGTGCCAGCAGGAACGGAGCGGGAAATCCCCACTTT	CASRNGAGNPHF
-	-	TRBV14	TRBJ2-3	TGTGCCAGCAGCCAAGGATCCAGGGCAACGCAGTATTTT	CASSQGSRATQYF
-	TRBD1	TRBV5-1	TRBJ2-3	TGCGCCAGCCACGCCGGGCCAGGGGGCATTACGGATACGCAGTATTTT	CASHAGPGGITDTQYF
-	-	TRBV10-2	TRBJ1-5	TGCGCCAGCCGCGTGGGGGGTAATCAGCCCCAGCATTTT	CASRVGGNQPQHF